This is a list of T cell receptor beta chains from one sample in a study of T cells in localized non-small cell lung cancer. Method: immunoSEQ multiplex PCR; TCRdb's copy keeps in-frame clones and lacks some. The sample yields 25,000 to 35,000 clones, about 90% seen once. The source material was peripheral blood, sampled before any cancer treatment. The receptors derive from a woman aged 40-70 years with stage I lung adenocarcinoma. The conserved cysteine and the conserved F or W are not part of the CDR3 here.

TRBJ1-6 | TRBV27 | ASSLGGEGSYNSPLH
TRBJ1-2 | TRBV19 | ASSSWTENYGYT
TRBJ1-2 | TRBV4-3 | ASSQETAGGYGYT
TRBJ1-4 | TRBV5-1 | ASSLGPGGEKLF
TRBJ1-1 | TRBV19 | ASSSGTGPNTEAF
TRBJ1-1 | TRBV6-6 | ASSYSNRGRTEAF
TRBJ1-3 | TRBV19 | ASSHRAGGNTIY
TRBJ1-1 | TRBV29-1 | SARGTDMIGTEAF
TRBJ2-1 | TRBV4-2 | ASSQAGPGLAGGEQF
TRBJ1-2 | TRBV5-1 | ASSSHQGNYGYT
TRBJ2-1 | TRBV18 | ASSPDSSGSIEQF
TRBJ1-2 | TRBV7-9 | ASSPIVPGTADGYT
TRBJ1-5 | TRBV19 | ASSISGGRQPQH
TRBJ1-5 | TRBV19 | ASSIMSGSNQPQH
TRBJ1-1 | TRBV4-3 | ASSQEGILGGREAF
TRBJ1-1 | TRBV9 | ASSVGEGWTEAF
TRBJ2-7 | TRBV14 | ASSQVFIDEQY
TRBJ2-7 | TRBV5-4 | ASSQDTGGLSYEQY
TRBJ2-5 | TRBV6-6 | ASSYSQGVETQY
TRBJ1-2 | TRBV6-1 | ASSVPGTGGNGYT